This TCR beta chain is from a study of monozygotic twins with inflammatory bowel disease. Study-wide results and caveats: Healthy co-twins showed greater TCRbeta diversity (inverse Simpson) than IBD patients.

Germline CDR1 MGHRA, CDR2 YSYEKL. The CDR3 consists of 14 residues. With the 5' RACE reads reprocessed, TCRdb shows one record per CDR3 protein and no DNA. The sample totals around 99,000 distinct CDR3 sequences; its top ten clones hold around 11%. On this clonotype itself: Its antigen is not identified.

The source of this sequence is a human donor with ulcerative colitis or Crohn's disease, or a healthy co-twin of an affected twin (not recorded which). The chain uses TRBV4-1 and TRBJ2-1; TCRdb selects TRBD2, and the lack of DNA leaves this call unchecked. The sequenced sample consisted of blood. The CDR3 sequence: CASSPGKGDNEQFF.